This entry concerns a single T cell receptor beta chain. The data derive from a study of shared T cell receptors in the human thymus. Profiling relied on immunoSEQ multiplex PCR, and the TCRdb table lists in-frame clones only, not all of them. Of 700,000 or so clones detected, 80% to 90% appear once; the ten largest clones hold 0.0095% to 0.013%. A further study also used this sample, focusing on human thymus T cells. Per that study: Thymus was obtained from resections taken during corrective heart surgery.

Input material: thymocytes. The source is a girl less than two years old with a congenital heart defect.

The CDR3 nucleotides are TGTGCCAGCAGCTTAGTGGGAGGGTCTGGAAACACCATATATTTT. This codes for CASSLVGGSGNTIYF. The chain joins TRBV7-9 to TRBJ1-3; D gene uncertain. Trimming removed 1 base at V and 1 base at J, with 8 bases between. Germline lookup yields CDR1 SEHNR and CDR2 FQNEAQ (reference sequence). This CDR3 region has 15 residues.